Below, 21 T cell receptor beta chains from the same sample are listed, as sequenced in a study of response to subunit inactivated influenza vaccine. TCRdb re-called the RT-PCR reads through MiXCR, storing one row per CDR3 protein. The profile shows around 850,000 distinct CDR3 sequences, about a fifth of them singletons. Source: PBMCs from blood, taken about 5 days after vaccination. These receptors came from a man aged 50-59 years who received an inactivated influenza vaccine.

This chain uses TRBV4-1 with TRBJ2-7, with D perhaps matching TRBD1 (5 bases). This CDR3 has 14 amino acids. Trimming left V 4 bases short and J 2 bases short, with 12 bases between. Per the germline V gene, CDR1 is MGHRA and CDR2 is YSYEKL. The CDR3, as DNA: TGCGCCAGCAGCCCAGGGATCGGAACCTACGAGCAGTACTTC. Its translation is CASSPGIGTYEQYF.

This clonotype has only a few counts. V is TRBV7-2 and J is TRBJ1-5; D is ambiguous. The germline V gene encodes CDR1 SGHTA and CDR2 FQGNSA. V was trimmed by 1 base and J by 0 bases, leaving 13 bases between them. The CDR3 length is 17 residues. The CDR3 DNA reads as TGTGCCAGCAGCTTAGGTGACTGGGCTTATAGCAATCAGCCCCAGCATTTT. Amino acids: CASSLGDWAYSNQPQHF.

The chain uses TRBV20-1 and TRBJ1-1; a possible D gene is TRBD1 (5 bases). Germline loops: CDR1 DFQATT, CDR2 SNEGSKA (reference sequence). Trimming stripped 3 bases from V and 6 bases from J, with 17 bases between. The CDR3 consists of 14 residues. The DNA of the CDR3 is TGCAGTGCTAGCCTAGGGTCAGGGAAAGCTGAAGCTTTCTTT. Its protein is CSASLGSGKAEAFF.

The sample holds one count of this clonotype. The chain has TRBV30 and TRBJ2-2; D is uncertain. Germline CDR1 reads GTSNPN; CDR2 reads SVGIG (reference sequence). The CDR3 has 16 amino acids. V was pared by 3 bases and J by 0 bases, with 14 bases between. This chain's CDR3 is CAWSDPGGPNTGELFF. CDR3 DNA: TGTGCCTGGAGCGACCCGGGCGGCCCGAACACCGGGGAGCTGTTTTTT.

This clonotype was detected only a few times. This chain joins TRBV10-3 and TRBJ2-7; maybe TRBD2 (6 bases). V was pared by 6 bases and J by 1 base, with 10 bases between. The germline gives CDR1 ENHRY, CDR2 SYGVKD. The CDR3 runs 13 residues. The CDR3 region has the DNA TGTGCCATCAGGGGGACTTCGTCCTACGAGCAGTACTTC. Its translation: CAIRGTSSYEQYF.

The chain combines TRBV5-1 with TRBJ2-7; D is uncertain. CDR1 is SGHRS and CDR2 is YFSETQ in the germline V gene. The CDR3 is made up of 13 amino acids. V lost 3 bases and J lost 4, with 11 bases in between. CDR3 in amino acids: CASSSQDGYEQYF. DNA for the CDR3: TGCGCCAGCAGCTCGCAGGACGGGTACGAGCAGTACTTC. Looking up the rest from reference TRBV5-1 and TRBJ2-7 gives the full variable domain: KAGVTQTPRYLIKTRGQQVTLSCSPISGHRSVSWYQQTPGQGLQFLFEYFSETQRNKGNFPGRFSGRQFSNSRSEMNVSTLELGDSALYLCASSSQDGYEQYFGPGTRLTVT.

The CDR3 is CSARDLQDRGHEQYF. CDR3 coding DNA: TGCAGTGCTAGAGATCTCCAGGACAGGGGCCACGAGCAGTACTTC. V gene TRBV20-1 combines with J gene TRBJ2-7, with 9 bases fitting TRBD1. With V trimmed by 0 bases and J by 5 bases, 8 bases remained unmatched. The CDR3 contains 15 residues. Germline CDR1 reads DFQATT; CDR2 reads SNEGSKA (reference sequence).

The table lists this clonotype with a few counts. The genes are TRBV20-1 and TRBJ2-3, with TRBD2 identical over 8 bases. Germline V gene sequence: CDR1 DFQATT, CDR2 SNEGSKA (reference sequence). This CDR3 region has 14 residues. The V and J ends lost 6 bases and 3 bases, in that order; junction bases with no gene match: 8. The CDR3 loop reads CSASTSVGTDTQYF. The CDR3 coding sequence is TGCAGTGCCTCGACTAGCGTCGGTACAGATACGCAGTATTTT.

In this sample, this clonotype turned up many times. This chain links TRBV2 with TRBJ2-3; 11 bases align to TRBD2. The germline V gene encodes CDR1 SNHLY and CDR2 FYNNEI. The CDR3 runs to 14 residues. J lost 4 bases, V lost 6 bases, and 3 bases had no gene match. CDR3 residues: CASRGLAVADTQYF. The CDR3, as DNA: TGTGCCAGCAGGGGACTAGCGGTGGCAGATACGCAGTATTTT.

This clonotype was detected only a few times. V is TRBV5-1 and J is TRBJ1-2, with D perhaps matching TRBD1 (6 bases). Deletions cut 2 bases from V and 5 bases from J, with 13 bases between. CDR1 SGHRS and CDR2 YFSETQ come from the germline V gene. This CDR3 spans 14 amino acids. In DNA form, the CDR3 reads TGCGCCAGCAGCTTTATAGGCCAGGGGTATGGCTACACCTTC. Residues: CASSFIGQGYGYTF.

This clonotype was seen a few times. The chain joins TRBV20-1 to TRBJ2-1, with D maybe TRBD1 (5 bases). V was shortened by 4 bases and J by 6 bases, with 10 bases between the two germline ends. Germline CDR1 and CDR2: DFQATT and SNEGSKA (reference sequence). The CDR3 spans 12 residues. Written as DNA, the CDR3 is TGCAGTGCTACCTTTCAGGGCAATGAGCAGTTCTTC. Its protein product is CSATFQGNEQFF.

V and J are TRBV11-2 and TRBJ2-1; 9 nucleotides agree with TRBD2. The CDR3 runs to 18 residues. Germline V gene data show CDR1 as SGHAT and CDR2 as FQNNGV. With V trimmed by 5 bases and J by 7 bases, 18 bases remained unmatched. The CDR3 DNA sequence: TGTGCCAGCAGCGAGGGGAGGCTAGCGGGACTCTATCCTAATGAGCAGTTCTTC. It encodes CASSEGRLAGLYPNEQFF.

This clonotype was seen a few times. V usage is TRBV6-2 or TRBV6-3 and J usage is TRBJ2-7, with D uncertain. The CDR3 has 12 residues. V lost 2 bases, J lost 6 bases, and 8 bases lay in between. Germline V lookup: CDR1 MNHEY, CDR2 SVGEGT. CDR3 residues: CASSYPKGEQYF. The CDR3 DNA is TGTGCCAGCAGTTACCCAAAGGGCGAGCAGTACTTC.

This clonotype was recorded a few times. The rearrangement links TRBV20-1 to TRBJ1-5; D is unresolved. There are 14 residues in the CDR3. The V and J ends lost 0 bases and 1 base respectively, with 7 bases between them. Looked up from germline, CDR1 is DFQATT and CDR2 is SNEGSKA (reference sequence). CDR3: CSARDARSNQPQHF. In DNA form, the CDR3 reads TGCAGTGCTAGAGACGCCAGGAGCAATCAGCCCCAGCATTTT.

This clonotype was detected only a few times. The CDR3 bases are TGTGCCATCAGTGATGACAGGGGCAATTGGGTCCAAGAGACCCAGTACTTC. This gives the protein CAISDDRGNWVQETQYF. The chain is built from TRBV10-3 and TRBJ2-5, with 8 bases aligning to TRBD1. Germline loops: CDR1 ENHRY, CDR2 SYGVKD. Trimming at V came to 3 bases and at J to 1 base, leaving 10 bases not matched to a gene. The CDR3 spans 17 residues.

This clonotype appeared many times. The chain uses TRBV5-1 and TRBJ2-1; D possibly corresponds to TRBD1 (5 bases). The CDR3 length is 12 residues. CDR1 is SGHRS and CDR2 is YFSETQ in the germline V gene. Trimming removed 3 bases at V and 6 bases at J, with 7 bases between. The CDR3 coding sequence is TGCGCCAGCAGCTGGGGCGGCAATGAGCAGTTCTTC. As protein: CASSWGGNEQFF.

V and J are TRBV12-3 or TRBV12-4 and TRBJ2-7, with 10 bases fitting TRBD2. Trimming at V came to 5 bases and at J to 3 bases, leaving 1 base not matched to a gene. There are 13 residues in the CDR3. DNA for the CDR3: TGTGCCAGCAGTAGACTAGCGGGCTACGAGCAGTACTTC. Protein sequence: CASSRLAGYEQYF.

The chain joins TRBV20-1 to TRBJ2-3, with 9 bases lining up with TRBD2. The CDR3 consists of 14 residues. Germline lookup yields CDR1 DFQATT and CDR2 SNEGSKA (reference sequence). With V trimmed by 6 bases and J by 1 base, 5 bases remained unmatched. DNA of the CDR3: TGCAGTGCGACTAGCGGAGCCCGCACAGATACGCAGTATTTT. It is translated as CSATSGARTDTQYF.

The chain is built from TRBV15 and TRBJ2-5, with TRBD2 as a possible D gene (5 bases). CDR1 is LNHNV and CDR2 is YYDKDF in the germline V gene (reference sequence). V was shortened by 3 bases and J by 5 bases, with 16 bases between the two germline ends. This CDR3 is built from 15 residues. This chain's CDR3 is CATSRVAYRPETQYF. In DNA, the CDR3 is TGTGCCACCAGCAGGGTAGCGTATCGCCCTGAGACCCAGTACTTC. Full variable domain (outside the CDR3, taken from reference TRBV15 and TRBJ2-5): DAMVIQNPRYQVTQFGKPVTLSCSQTLNHNVMYWYQQKSSQAPKLLFHYYDKDFNNEADTPDNFQSRRPNTSFCFLDIRSPGLGDTAMYLCATSRVAYRPETQYFGPGTRLLVL.

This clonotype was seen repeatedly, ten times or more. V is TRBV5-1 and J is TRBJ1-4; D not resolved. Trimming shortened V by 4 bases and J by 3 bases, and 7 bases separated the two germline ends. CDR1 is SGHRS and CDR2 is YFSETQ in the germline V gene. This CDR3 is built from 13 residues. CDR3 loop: CASSREPNEKLFF. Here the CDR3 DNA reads TGCGCCAGCAGCCGAGAGCCTAATGAAAAACTGTTTTTT.

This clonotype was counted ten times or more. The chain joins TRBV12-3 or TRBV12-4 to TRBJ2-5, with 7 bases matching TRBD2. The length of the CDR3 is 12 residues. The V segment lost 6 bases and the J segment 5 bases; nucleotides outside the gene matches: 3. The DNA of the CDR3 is TGTGCCAGCAGCACGGGGGGTGAGACCCAGTACTTC. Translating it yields CASSTGGETQYF.